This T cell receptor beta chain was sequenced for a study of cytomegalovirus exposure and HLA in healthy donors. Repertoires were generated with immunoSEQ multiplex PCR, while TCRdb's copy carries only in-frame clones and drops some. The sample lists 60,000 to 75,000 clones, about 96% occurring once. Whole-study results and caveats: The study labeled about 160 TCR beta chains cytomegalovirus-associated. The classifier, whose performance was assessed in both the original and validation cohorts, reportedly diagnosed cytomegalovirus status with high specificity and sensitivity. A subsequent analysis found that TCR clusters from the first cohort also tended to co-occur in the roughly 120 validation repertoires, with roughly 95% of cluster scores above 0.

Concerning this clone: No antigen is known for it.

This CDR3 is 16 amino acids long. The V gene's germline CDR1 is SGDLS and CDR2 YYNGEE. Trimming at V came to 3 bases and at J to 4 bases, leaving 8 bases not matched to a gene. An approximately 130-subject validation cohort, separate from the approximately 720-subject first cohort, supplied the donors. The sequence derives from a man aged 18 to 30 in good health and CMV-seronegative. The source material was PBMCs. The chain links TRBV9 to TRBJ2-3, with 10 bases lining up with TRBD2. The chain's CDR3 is CASSARAGGPSDTQYF. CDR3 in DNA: TGTGCCAGCAGCGCCCGAGCGGGAGGGCCCTCAGATACGCAGTATTTT.